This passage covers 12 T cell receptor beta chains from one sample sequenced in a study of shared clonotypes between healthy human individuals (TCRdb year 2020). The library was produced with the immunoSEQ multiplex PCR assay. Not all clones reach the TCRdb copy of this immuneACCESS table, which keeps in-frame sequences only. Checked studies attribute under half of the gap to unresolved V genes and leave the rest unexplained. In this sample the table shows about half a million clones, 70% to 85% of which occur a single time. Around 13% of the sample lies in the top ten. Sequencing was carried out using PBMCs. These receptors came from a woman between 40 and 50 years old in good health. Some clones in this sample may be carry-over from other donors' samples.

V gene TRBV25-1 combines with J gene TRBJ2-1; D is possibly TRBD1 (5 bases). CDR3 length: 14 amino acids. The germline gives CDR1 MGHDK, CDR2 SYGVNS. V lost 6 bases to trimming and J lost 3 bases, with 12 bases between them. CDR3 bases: TGTGCCAGCAGAGACGTTCAGGGCTACAATGAGCAGTTCTTC. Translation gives CASRDVQGYNEQFF.

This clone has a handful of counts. The CDR3 loop is CASSYSPPGQGGTFF. Here the CDR3 DNA reads TGTGCCAGCAGTTACTCGCCTCCGGGACAGGGGGGGACTTTCTTT. The rearrangement joins TRBV6-5 to TRBJ1-1; 11 bases match TRBD1. V was pared by 0 bases and J by 12 bases, with 9 bases of the junction left unmatched. Germline CDR1 and CDR2: MNHEY and SVGAGI. The CDR3 loop spans 15 amino acids.

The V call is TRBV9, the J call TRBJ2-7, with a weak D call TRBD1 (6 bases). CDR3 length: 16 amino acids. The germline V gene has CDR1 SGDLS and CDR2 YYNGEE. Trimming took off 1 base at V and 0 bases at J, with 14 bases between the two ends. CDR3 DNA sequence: TGTGCCAGCAGCGTATCGGGGCAGGGGACCTCCTACGAGCAGTACTTC. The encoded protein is CASSVSGQGTSYEQYF. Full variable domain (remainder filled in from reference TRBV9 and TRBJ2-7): DSGVTQTPKHLITATGQRVTLRCSPRSGDLSVYWYQQSLDQGLQFLIQYYNGEERAKGNILERFSAQQFPDLHSELNLSSLELGDSALYFCASSVSGQGTSYEQYFGPGTRLTVT.

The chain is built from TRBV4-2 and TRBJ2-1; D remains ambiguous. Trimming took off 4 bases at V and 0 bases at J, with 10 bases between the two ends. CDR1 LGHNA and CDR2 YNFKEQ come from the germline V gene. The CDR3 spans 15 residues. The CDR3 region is CASSREVSSYNEQFF. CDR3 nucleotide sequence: TGTGCCAGCAGCCGGGAAGTCAGCTCCTACAATGAGCAGTTCTTC.

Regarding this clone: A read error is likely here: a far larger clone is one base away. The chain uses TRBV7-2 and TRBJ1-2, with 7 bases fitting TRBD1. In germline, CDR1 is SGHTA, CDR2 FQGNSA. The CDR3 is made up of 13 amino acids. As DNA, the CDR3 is TGTGCCAGCAACCGACAGGGAGAGGGTGGCTACATCTTC. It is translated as CASNRQGEGGYIF. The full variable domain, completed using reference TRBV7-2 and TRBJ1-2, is GAGVSQSPSNKVTEKGKDVELRCDPISGHTALYWYRQSLGQGLEFLIYFQGNSAPDKSGLPSDRFSAERTGGSVSTLTIQRTQQEDSAVYLCASNRQGEGGYIFGSGTRLTVV.

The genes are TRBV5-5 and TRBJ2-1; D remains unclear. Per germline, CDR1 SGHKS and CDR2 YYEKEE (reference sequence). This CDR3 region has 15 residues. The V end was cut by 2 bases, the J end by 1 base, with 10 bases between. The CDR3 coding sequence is TGTGCCAGCAGCTTTAGCCCCACTTCCTACAATGAGCAGTTCTTC. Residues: CASSFSPTSYNEQFF.

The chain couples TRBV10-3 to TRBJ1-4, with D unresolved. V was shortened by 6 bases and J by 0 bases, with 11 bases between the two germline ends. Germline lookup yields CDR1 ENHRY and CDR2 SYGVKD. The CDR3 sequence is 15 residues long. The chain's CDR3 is CAISPVGPTNEKLFF. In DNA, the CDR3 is TGTGCCATCAGCCCGGTGGGCCCAACTAATGAAAAACTGTTTTTT.

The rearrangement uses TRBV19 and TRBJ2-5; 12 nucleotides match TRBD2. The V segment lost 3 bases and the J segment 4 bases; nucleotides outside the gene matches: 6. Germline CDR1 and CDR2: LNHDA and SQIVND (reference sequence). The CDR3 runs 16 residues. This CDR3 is CASSMGTSGRGETQYF. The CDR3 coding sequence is TGTGCCAGTAGTATGGGGACTAGCGGGCGCGGAGAGACCCAGTACTTC.

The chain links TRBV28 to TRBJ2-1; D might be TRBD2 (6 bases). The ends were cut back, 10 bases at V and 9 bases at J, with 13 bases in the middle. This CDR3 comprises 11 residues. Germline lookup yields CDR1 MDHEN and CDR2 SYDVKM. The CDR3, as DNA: TGTGCCACCTCTAGGGGAGGTGAGCAGTTCTTC. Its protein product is CATSRGGEQFF.

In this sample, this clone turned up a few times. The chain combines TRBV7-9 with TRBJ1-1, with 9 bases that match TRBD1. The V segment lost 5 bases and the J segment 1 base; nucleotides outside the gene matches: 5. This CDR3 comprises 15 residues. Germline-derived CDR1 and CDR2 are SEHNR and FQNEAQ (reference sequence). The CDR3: CASSVGGQGNTEAFF. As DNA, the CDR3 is TGTGCCAGCAGCGTAGGGGGACAGGGGAACACTGAAGCTTTCTTT.

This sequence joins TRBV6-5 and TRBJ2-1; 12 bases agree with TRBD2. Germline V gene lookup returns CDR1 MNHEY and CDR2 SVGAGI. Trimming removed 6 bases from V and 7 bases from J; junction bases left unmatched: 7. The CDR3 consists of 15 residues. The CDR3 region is CASRRLAGVRNEQFF. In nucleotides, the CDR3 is TGTGCCAGCAGGAGACTAGCGGGAGTGCGGAATGAGCAGTTCTTC.

CDR3 coding DNA: TGTGCCAGCAGAGTCCGGGACAGGAACACCGGGGAGCTGTTTTTT. Its translation: CASRVRDRNTGELFF. The J gene is TRBJ2-2, the V gene TRBV6-5, with 7 bases identical to TRBD1. Germline V gives CDR1 MNHEY, CDR2 SVGAGI. With V trimmed by 6 bases and J by 1 base, 5 bases remained unmatched. This CDR3 has 15 amino acids.